The text below deals with one TCR beta chain. The antigen remains unidentified. This record belongs to a study of identifying expanded T cells in peripheral blood. Study-wide results and caveats: Variance in clone template counts between approximately two-week samples significantly increased with total template count across all healthy donors.

Profiled with immunoSEQ multiplex PCR; TCRdb holds only in-frame clones, not every one. The sample yields 90,000 to 100,000 clones, 85% to 90% seen once. The sample was blood. The receptor's source is a person aged 18-70 years in good health.

This chain's CDR3 is CASRETGANTGELFF. CDR3 coding DNA: TGTGCCAGCAGAGAGACAGGGGCGAACACCGGGGAGCTGTTTTTT. The chain has TRBV7-3 and TRBJ2-2; TRBD1 matches 8 bases. Per germline, CDR1 SGHTA and CDR2 FQGTGA. This CDR3 is built from 15 residues. V lost 6 bases and J lost 0; bases outside the gene matches: 3. Full variable domain (outside the CDR3, taken from reference TRBV7-3 and TRBJ2-2): GAGVSQTPSNKVTEKGKYVELRCDPISGHTALYWYRQSLGQGPEFLIYFQGTGAADDSGLPNDRFFAVRPEGSVSTLKIQRTERGDSAVYLCASRETGANTGELFFGEGSRLTVL.